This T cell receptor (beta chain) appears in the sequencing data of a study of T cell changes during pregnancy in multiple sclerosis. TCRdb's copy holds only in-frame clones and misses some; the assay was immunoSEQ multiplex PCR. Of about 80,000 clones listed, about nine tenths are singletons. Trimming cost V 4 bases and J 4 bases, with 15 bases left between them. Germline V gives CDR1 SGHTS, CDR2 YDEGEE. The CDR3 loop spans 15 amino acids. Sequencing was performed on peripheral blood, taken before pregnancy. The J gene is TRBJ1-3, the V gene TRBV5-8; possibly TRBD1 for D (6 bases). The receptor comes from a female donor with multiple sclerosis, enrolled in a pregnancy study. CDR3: CASSRGHTSGNTIYF. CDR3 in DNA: TGTGCCAGCAGCCGGGGACATACCTCGGGAAACACCATATATTTT.